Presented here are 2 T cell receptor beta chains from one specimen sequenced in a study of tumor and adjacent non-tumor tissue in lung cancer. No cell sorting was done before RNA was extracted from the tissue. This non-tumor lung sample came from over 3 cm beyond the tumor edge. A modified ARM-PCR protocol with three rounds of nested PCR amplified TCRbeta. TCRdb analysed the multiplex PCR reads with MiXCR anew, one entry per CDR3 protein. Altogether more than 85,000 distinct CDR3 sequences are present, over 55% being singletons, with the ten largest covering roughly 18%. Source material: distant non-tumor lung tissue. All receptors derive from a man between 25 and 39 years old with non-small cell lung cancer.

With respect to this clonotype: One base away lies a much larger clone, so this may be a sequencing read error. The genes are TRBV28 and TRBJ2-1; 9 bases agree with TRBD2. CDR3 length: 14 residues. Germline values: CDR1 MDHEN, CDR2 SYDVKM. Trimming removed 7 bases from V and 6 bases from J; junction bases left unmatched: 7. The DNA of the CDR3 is TGTGCCAGCATAGCGGCTAGCGGGACCAATGAGCAGTTCTTC. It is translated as CASIAASGTNEQFF.

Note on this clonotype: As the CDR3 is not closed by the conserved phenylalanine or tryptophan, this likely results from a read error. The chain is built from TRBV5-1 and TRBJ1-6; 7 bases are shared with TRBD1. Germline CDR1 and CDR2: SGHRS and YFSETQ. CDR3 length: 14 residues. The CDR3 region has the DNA TGCGCCAACAGCTTGAGAGGGGGCGAATCACCCCTCCACTTA. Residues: CANSLRGGESPLHL.